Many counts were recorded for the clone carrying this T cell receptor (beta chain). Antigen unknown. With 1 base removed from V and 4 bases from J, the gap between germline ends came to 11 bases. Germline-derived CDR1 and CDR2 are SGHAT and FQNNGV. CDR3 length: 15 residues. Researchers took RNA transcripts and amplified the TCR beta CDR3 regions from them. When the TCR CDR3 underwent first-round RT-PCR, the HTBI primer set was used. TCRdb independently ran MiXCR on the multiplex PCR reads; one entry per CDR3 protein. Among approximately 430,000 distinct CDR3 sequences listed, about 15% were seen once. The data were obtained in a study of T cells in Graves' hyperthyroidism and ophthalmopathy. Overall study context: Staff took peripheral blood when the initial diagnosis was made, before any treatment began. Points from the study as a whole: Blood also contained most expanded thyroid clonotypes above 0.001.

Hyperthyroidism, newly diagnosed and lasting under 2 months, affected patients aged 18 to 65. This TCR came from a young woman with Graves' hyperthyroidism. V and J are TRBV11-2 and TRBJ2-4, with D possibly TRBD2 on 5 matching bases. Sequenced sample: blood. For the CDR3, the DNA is TGTGCCAGCAGCTTAGCGATGGACTTAAAAAACATTCAGTACTTC. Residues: CASSLAMDLKNIQYF.